This T cell receptor (beta chain) is drawn from a study of blood T cell repertoires in COVID-19. Study-wide context: Researchers got acute and convalescent COVID-19 samples from the United States, Italy and Spain.

Across under 25 US areas, participants ranged in age from about 18 to 89 years. Exposed participants encountered a COVID-19 case during the 2 weeks preceding study entry. Trimming took 8 bases from V and 7 from J, leaving 23 bases between them. CDR1 and CDR2 (germline): LNHDA, SQIVND (reference sequence). The CDR3 has 15 amino acids. In the original analysis: By means of reference gene primer amplification, nucleated cell counts were estimated. Using immunoSEQ multiplex PCR, the repertoire was profiled, and TCRdb retains in-frame clones only, with some absent. V, J and clone size are those of that table, while D and trimming were read from the DNA. The sample carries over 350,000 clones, roughly 90% recorded once.

The sequenced material came from PBMCs or T cells enriched from blood (not recorded which). This TCR was recovered from a woman between 40 and 50 years old who had been exposed to COVID-19. The chain combines TRBV19 with TRBJ1-2; unclear D gene. CDR3 DNA: TGTGCCAGTCCCTCACTGGTCCTGGACTCAATTGGCTACACCTTC. As protein: CASPSLVLDSIGYTF.